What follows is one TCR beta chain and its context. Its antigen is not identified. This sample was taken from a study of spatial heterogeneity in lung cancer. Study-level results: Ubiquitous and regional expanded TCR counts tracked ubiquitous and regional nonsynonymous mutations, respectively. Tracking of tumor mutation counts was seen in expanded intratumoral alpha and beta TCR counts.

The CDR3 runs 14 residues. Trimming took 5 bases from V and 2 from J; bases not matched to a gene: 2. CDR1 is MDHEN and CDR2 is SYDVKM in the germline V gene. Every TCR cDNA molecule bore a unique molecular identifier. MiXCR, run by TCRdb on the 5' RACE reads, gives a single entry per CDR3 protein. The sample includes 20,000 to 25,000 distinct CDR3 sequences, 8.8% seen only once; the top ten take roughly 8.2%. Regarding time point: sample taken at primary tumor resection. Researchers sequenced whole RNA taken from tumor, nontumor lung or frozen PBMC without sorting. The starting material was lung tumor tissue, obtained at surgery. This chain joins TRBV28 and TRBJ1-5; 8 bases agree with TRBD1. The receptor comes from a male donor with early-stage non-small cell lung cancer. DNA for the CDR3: TGTGCCAGCAGTCTGGACAGGGGCAATCAGCCCCAGCATTTT. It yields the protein CASSLDRGNQPQHF.